This entry is about one T cell receptor (beta chain). Its antigen is currently unknown. V was pared by 2 bases and J by 4 bases, with 18 bases between. The CDR3 length is 15 residues. From germline, CDR1 is SQVTM and CDR2 ANQGSEA. Specimens obtained from alopecia areata patients comprised lesional scalp punch biopsies and peripheral blood. A FACSAria was used to sort CD4+ and CD8+ T cells. These cells came from PBMCs. Following extraction, RNA underwent reverse transcription to cDNA, which served as the sequencing template. Some clones are missing from TCRdb's copy, which holds only in-frame ones; the method was immunoSEQ multiplex PCR. Found here are about 64,000 clones, roughly 45% of them singletons; the top ten hold just over 50%. This specimen comes from a study of CD8+ T cells in alopecia areata. Study observations and caveats: Clarity of TCR sharing across patients fell short of that in mice, possibly HLA-related. Higher clonality was seen in lesional scalp than in normal scalp, especially in alopecia totalis/universalis.

Sample: NKG2D-low CD8+ T cells sorted from blood. This clonotype was obtained from a human donor with alopecia areata. The J gene is TRBJ2-7, the V gene TRBV29-1, with D possibly being TRBD1 or TRBD2 (5 bases each). The CDR3 DNA is TGCAGCGTTGAAACCACAGAGGGGTTAAAATACGAGCAGTACTTC. Translating it yields CSVETTEGLKYEQYF.